These 18 T cell receptor beta chains were sequenced from one sample in a study of blood T cell repertoires in COVID-19. Profiling relied on immunoSEQ multiplex PCR, and the TCRdb table lists in-frame clones only, not all of them. This sample yields tens of thousands of clones, of which about 83% are seen a single time; 25% to 30% belongs to the top ten. The sample comprised peripheral blood. The source is a woman of 80 years or more with acute or convalescent COVID-19.

The chain has TRBV7-7 and TRBJ2-1; D not certain. The CDR3 consists of 14 residues. In germline, CDR1 is SSHAT, CDR2 FNYEAQ (reference sequence). CDR3 amino acids: CAIRNRSSYNEQFF. CDR3 nucleotides: TGTGCTATCCGGAATAGGAGCTCCTACAATGAGCAGTTCTTC.

The rearrangement links TRBV10-3 to TRBJ2-3, with 7 bases identical to TRBD1. Germline assignment: CDR1 ENHRY and CDR2 SYGVKD. The V gene end was trimmed by 3 bases and the J gene end by 3 bases; junction bases not matched to a gene: 9. The CDR3 extends over 16 amino acids. The CDR3 loop reads CAISEVRTGVTDTQYF. The DNA of the CDR3 is TGTGCCATCAGTGAAGTAAGAACAGGGGTAACAGATACGCAGTATTTT.

The gene calls are TRBV6-5 and TRBJ2-7, with TRBD1 matching 10 bases. V was pared by 6 bases and J by 3 bases, with 8 bases of the junction left unmatched. The CDR3 covers 15 residues. Germline CDR1 reads MNHEY; CDR2 reads SVGAGI. This CDR3 reads CASRGGRTGGYEQYF. The CDR3 DNA reads as TGTGCCAGCAGAGGCGGTAGGACAGGGGGCTACGAGCAGTACTTC.

The chain couples TRBV11-1 to TRBJ2-7; 8 bases are a match to TRBD2. This CDR3 has 15 residues. In germline, CDR1 is SGHAT, CDR2 FQDESV (reference sequence). The V and J ends lost 3 bases and 2 bases, in that order; junction bases with no gene match: 6. For the CDR3, the DNA is TGTGCCAGCAGCTTCCGACTAGCGTCCCCCTACGAGCAGTACTTC. It specifies CASSFRLASPYEQYF.

The genes are TRBV27 and TRBJ2-3, with TRBD1 matching over 8 bases. Per germline, CDR1 MNHEY and CDR2 SMNVEV (reference sequence). V trimming: 4 bases; J trimming: 2 bases; junction bases outside the gene matches: 11. This CDR3 has 17 residues. This CDR3 reads CASSYTPTGVDTDTQYF. The CDR3 DNA is TGTGCCAGCAGTTACACACCGACAGGGGTCGACACAGATACGCAGTATTTT.

The chain couples TRBV5-4 to TRBJ1-2, with D possibly matching TRBD1 (6 bases). Trimming took 0 bases from V and 6 from J, leaving 9 bases between them. From germline, CDR1 is SGHNT and CDR2 YYREEE (reference sequence). This CDR3 contains 13 residues. CDR3 nucleotide sequence: TGTGCCAGCAGCTTGGCTGGGGGCGATGGCTACACCTTC. The encoded protein is CASSLAGGDGYTF.

Turning to this clone: In the same sample, other DNA sequences code for this CDR3. DNA of the CDR3: TGCGCCAGCAGCGGGCAGGGCCAAGAGACCCAGTACTTC. It translates to CASSGQGQETQYF. The chain joins TRBV5-1 to TRBJ2-5; possibly TRBD1 for D (5 bases). Trimming took 4 bases from V and 1 from J, leaving 8 bases between them. The CDR3 contains 13 residues. CDR1 and CDR2 from the germline V gene are SGHRS and YFSETQ.

The chain recombines TRBV4-3 with TRBJ2-3; D remains ambiguous. Germline CDR1 LGHNA, CDR2 YSLEER. V was shortened by 0 bases and J by 7 bases, with 8 bases between the two germline ends. This CDR3 region has 13 residues. The DNA for the CDR3 is TGCGCCAGCAGCCAAGATGTAATAAATACGCAGTATTTT. Translated, it gives CASSQDVINTQYF.

The gene calls are TRBV7-9 and TRBJ2-5; D gene unclear. The CDR3 spans 13 residues. The germline V gene encodes CDR1 SEHNR and CDR2 FQNEAQ (reference sequence). V was clipped by 0 bases and J by 2 bases, with 4 bases between them. CDR3 DNA sequence: TGTGCCAGCAGCTTAGCACAGCAAGAGACCCAGTACTTC. Protein: CASSLAQQETQYF.

This chain connects TRBV6-5 to TRBJ1-3; D gene uncertain. Germline V gives CDR1 MNHEY, CDR2 SVGAGI. The CDR3 sequence is 15 residues long. Trimming cost V 8 bases and J 0 bases, with 14 bases left between them. The CDR3 bases are TGTGCCAGCGCCTTAACGGCAGGCTCTGGAAACACCATATATTTT. As protein: CASALTAGSGNTIYF.

The table lists this clone with a count of one. V usage is TRBV28 and J usage is TRBJ1-2; D might be TRBD1 (6 bases). Trimming took 6 bases from V and 2 from J, leaving 25 bases between them. The CDR3 has 18 amino acids. The germline CDR1 and CDR2 sequences are MDHEN and SYDVKM. CDR3 protein: CASSPIGGSFSPNYGYTF. The CDR3 DNA reads as TGTGCCAGCAGCCCCATTGGGGGCAGCTTTAGTCCCAACTATGGCTACACCTTC.

The gene calls are TRBV5-1 and TRBJ2-2; 7 bases fit TRBD2. J lost 8 bases, V lost 5 bases, and 6 bases had no gene match. Germline V lookup: CDR1 SGHRS, CDR2 YFSETQ. The length of the CDR3 is 13 residues. As DNA, the CDR3 is TGCGCCAGCAGTAGCGGGCCGGGAGGGGAGCTGTTTTTT. Residues: CASSSGPGGELFF.

The chain couples TRBV5-3 to TRBJ2-2; D might be TRBD1 (5 bases). TRBV5-3 is placed among ORFs of uncertain function. The V and J ends lost 6 bases and 9 bases respectively, with 24 bases between them. CDR3 length: 16 residues. CDR3 nucleotides: TGTGCCAGAAAGCCAATCCATGGGTCAGGGCACCGGGAGCTGTTTTTT. Translated: CARKPIHGSGHRELFF.

The chain uses TRBV18 and TRBJ1-5; possible D gene TRBD1, 5 bases. The ends were cut back, 5 bases at V and 2 bases at J, with 7 bases in the middle. The CDR3 has 13 amino acids. Germline CDR1 is KGHSH and CDR2 is LQKENI. The CDR3 DNA reads TGTGCCAGCTCAGAGACAGGCAATCAGCCCCAGCATTTT. It encodes CASSETGNQPQHF.

The chain carries TRBV7-2 and TRBJ2-5, with unresolved D. V lost 5 bases, J lost 5 bases, and 9 bases lay in between. The CDR3 runs to 12 residues. CDR1 and CDR2 from the germline V gene are SGHTA and FQGNSA. The CDR3 coding sequence is TGTGCCAGCAGCCAAGCCCGGGAGACCCAGTACTTC. This encodes CASSQARETQYF.

V usage is TRBV6-2 or TRBV6-3 and J usage is TRBJ2-1; 7 positions match TRBD2. Trimming took 0 bases from V and 0 from J; bases not matched to a gene: 5. From germline, CDR1 is MNHEY and CDR2 SVGEGT. CDR3 size: 17 residues. The CDR3 protein is CASSYSIGGSSYNEQFF. In DNA form, the CDR3 reads TGTGCCAGCAGTTACTCGATCGGCGGGAGCTCCTACAATGAGCAGTTCTTC.

The chain recombines TRBV18 with TRBJ2-5, with a weak D call TRBD2 (6 bases). The germline CDR1 and CDR2 sequences are KGHSH and LQKENI. The CDR3 is 15 amino acids. Trimming removed 3 bases from V and 1 base from J, with 12 bases in between. In nucleotides, the CDR3 is TGTGCCAGCTCACCGCGAGTAGCGGTCCAAGAGACCCAGTACTTC. Its translation: CASSPRVAVQETQYF.

This clone was recorded at least ten times. The CDR3 is CASSLHQGSAGELFF. The CDR3 nucleotides are TGTGCCAGCAGCTTGCATCAGGGTAGTGCCGGGGAGCTGTTTTTT. The chain carries TRBV5-4 and TRBJ2-2, with D possibly matching TRBD1 (5 bases). V lost 1 base, J lost 6 bases, and 13 bases lay in between. Germline lookup yields CDR1 SGHNT and CDR2 YYREEE (reference sequence). The CDR3 contains 15 residues.